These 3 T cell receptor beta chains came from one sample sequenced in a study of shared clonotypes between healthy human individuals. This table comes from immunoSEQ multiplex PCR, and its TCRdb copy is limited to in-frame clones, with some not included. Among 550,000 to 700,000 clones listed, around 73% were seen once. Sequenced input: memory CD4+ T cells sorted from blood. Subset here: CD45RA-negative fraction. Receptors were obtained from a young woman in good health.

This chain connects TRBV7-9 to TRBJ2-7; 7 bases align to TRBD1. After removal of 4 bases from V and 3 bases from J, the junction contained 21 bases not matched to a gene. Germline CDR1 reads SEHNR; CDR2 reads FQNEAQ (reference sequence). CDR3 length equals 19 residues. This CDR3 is CASSSGWGPGQARGYEQYF. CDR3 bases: TGTGCCAGCAGCTCCGGCTGGGGTCCCGGACAGGCTCGGGGCTACGAGCAGTACTTC.

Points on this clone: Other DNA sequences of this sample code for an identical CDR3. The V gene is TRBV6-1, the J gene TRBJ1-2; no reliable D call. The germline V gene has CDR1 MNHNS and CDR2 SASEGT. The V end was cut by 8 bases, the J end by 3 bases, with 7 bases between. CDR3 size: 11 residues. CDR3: CASQRDYGYTF. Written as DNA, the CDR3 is TGTGCCAGCCAGCGCGACTATGGCTACACCTTC.

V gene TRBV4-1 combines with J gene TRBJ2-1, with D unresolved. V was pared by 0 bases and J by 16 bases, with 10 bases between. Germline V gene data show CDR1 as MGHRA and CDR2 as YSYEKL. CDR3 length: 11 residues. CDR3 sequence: CASSQDQVAFF. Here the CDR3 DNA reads TGCGCCAGCAGCCAAGATCAGGTGGCATTCTTC.